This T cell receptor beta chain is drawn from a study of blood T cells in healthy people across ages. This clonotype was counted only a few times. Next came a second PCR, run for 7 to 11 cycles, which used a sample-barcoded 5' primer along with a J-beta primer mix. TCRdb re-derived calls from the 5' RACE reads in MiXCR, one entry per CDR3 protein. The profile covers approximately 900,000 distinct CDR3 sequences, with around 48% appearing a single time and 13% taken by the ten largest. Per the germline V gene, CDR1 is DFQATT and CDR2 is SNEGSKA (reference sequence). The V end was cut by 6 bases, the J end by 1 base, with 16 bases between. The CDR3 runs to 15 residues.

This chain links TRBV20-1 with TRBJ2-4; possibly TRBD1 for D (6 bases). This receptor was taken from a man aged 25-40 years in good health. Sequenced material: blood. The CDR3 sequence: CSANRVDTAKNIQYF. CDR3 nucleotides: TGCAGTGCCAACAGGGTTGACACGGCCAAAAACATTCAGTACTTC.